The 32 T cell receptor beta chains below all came from one sample that was sequenced in a study of cytomegalovirus exposure and HLA in healthy donors. Primers included in the PCR were 60 Vbeta and 13 Jbeta primers. The assay was immunoSEQ multiplex PCR, and TCRdb's table has in-frame clones only and misses some. This table has 100,000 to 150,000 clones, approximately 80% appearing once. Sequencing was carried out using PBMCs. The receptor set was obtained from a woman in her thirties or forties in good health and CMV-seropositive.

V is TRBV2 and J is TRBJ2-3; the match to TRBD2 covers 10 bases. CDR3 size: 14 residues. The V and J ends lost 6 bases and 1 base, in that order; junction bases with no gene match: 1. Germline V lookup: CDR1 SNHLY, CDR2 FYNNEI. The DNA for the CDR3 is TGTGCCAGCAGGCTAGCGGGAGGCACAGATACGCAGTATTTT. It codes for CASRLAGGTDTQYF.

The chain recombines TRBV5-1 with TRBJ2-1; 13 nucleotides agree with TRBD2. There are 14 residues in the CDR3. Losses at the gene ends were 4 bases for V and 9 bases for J; bases not matched to a gene: 4. In germline, CDR1 is SGHRS, CDR2 YFSETQ. DNA for the CDR3: TGCGCCAGCAGCGGACTAGCGGGAGACACTGAGCAGTTCTTC. Its translation: CASSGLAGDTEQFF.

The chain has TRBV27 and TRBJ2-7, with D unresolved. Germline V gene sequence: CDR1 MNHEY, CDR2 SMNVEV (reference sequence). V lost 0 bases to trimming and J lost 6 bases, with 12 bases between them. This CDR3 has 14 amino acids. CDR3 in DNA: TGTGCCAGCAGTTTATCGGGCCCTAATTTCGAGCAGTACTTC. This sequence encodes CASSLSGPNFEQYF.

The table lists this clone with a count of one. The chain joins TRBV5-1 to TRBJ1-1; D gene unclear. Trimming took off 0 bases at V and 3 bases at J, with 15 bases between the two ends. Germline V gene data show CDR1 as SGHRS and CDR2 as YFSETQ. The CDR3 has 16 amino acids. The CDR3 here is CASSLDFGESDTEAFF. As DNA, the CDR3 is TGCGCCAGCAGCTTGGACTTCGGTGAGTCGGACACTGAAGCTTTCTTT. Full variable domain (outside the CDR3, taken from reference TRBV5-1 and TRBJ1-1): KAGVTQTPRYLIKTRGQQVTLSCSPISGHRSVSWYQQTPGQGLQFLFEYFSETQRNKGNFPGRFSGRQFSNSRSEMNVSTLELGDSALYLCASSLDFGESDTEAFFGQGTRLTVV.

This sequence joins TRBV5-1 and TRBJ2-7; a weak D match, TRBD1 (6 bases). The V and J ends lost 3 bases and 5 bases respectively, with 15 bases between them. Germline lookup yields CDR1 SGHRS and CDR2 YFSETQ. The CDR3 loop spans 14 amino acids. CDR3: CASSSSGTIHEQYF. DNA for the CDR3: TGCGCCAGCAGCTCCTCCGGGACAATCCACGAGCAGTACTTC. Full variable domain (rest looked up from reference TRBV5-1 and TRBJ2-7): KAGVTQTPRYLIKTRGQQVTLSCSPISGHRSVSWYQQTPGQGLQFLFEYFSETQRNKGNFPGRFSGRQFSNSRSEMNVSTLELGDSALYLCASSSSGTIHEQYFGPGTRLTVT.

The rearrangement uses TRBV7-6 and TRBJ2-1; TRBD2 agrees at 7 bases. The CDR3 has 14 amino acids. Germline V lookup: CDR1 SGHVS, CDR2 FNYEAQ. J lost 8 bases, V lost 5 bases, and 9 bases had no gene match. The CDR3 DNA is TGTGCCAGCAGCCAGACTAGCCTAAAGGATGAGCAGTTCTTC. This codes for CASSQTSLKDEQFF.

The V call is TRBV28, the J call TRBJ2-1; 10 bases fit TRBD2. J was trimmed by 6 bases and V by 5 bases; bases with no gene match: 13. The CDR3 sequence is 17 residues long. The germline V gene has CDR1 MDHEN and CDR2 SYDVKM. The CDR3 DNA is TGTGCCAGCAGTCCACTTAGGTTAGCGGGAGGCCCCAATGAGCAGTTCTTC. Protein sequence: CASSPLRLAGGPNEQFF.

This rearrangement joins TRBV28 to TRBJ1-2, with a possible D match to TRBD1 (6 bases). CDR1 is MDHEN and CDR2 is SYDVKM in the germline V gene. The CDR3 is made up of 14 amino acids. Trimming stripped 2 bases from V and 3 bases from J, with 10 bases between. The CDR3 nucleotides read TGTGCCAGCAGTTTACAGGGGATGGACTATGGCTACACCTTC. Protein: CASSLQGMDYGYTF.

The J gene is TRBJ1-2, the V gene TRBV6-5; D perhaps matches TRBD1 (5 bases). The V end was cut by 2 bases, the J end by 6 bases, with 13 bases between. CDR3 length: 14 amino acids. Germline V CDR1 and CDR2: MNHEY, SVGAGI. In DNA, the CDR3 is TGTGCCAGCAGTTACAGGGGACTTTCCGATGGCTACACCTTC. It encodes CASSYRGLSDGYTF.

This chain joins TRBV28 and TRBJ2-7, with D unclear. This CDR3 is built from 12 residues. Germline V lookup: CDR1 MDHEN, CDR2 SYDVKM. Trimming stripped 4 bases from V and 1 base from J, with 5 bases between. CDR3 nucleotide sequence: TGTGCCAGCAGTTCTATTTCCTACGAGCAGTACTTC. This encodes CASSSISYEQYF.

The rearrangement uses TRBV7-9 and TRBJ2-3, with a tentative D call TRBD2 (6 bases). Germline V gives CDR1 SEHNR, CDR2 FQNEAQ (reference sequence). V shed 8 bases and J shed 6 bases, with 18 bases lying between them. CDR3 length: 14 amino acids. Here the CDR3 DNA reads TGTGCCAGCTCGAGACTAGGCGAGGTGGATACGCAGTATTTT. Amino acid sequence: CASSRLGEVDTQYF. Full variable domain (rest looked up from reference TRBV7-9 and TRBJ2-3): DTGVSQNPRHKITKRGQNVTFRCDPISEHNRLYWYRQTLGQGPEFLTYFQNEAQLEKSRLLSDRFSAERPKGSFSTLEIQRTEQGDSAMYLCASSRLGEVDTQYFGPGTRLTVL.

V gene TRBV11-2 combines with J gene TRBJ2-1, with 10 bases that match TRBD2. Germline V gene lookup returns CDR1 SGHAT and CDR2 FQNNGV. This CDR3 spans 16 amino acids. The trim removed 8 bases at V and 8 bases at J, leaving 15 bases unmatched. The CDR3 sequence is CASGLRSGRAIHEQFF. CDR3 nucleotide sequence: TGTGCCAGCGGACTAAGGAGCGGGAGGGCCATCCATGAGCAGTTCTTC.

V usage is TRBV7-9 and J usage is TRBJ2-1; 11 nucleotides align to TRBD1. This CDR3 comprises 15 residues. The V gene's germline CDR1 is SEHNR and CDR2 FQNEAQ (reference sequence). V shed 5 bases and J 3 bases; nucleotides not matched to a gene: 3. CDR3 in DNA: TGTGCCAGCAGCCGGGACAGGGGGAACTACAATGAGCAGTTCTTC. Translation: CASSRDRGNYNEQFF.

The rearrangement uses TRBV9 and TRBJ2-5; TRBD2 matches at 15 bases. The CDR3 loop spans 15 amino acids. V dropped 5 bases and J dropped 4; count of bases not matched to a gene: 3. Germline V gene lookup returns CDR1 SGDLS and CDR2 YYNGEE. This chain's CDR3 is CASSLGLAGGETQYF. The CDR3 DNA sequence: TGTGCCAGCAGTCTGGGACTAGCGGGAGGAGAGACCCAGTACTTC.

The chain uses TRBV6-5 and TRBJ2-3; maybe TRBD1 (7 bases). CDR1 is MNHEY, CDR2 SVGAGI, per germline. This CDR3 has 15 residues. The ends were cut back, 0 bases at V and 5 bases at J, with 12 bases in the middle. The CDR3 nucleotides are TGTGCCAGCAGTTACTCAAGGAGGGGGCAAGATACGCAGTATTTT. It codes for CASSYSRRGQDTQYF.

This rearrangement joins TRBV27 to TRBJ1-2; TRBD1 is a possible D gene (5 bases). CDR1 and CDR2 (germline): MNHEY, SMNVEV (reference sequence). Trimming left V 3 bases short and J 8 bases short, with 10 bases between. The CDR3 runs to 12 residues. The CDR3 bases are TGTGCCAGCAGTTTGAACGGGGGGGGCTACACCTTC. Translating gives CASSLNGGGYTF.

This clone was found once. The chain recombines TRBV7-3 with TRBJ2-2, with TRBD2 matching over 14 bases. Germline loops: CDR1 SGHTA, CDR2 FQGTGA. The CDR3 is made up of 16 amino acids. V lost 5 bases, J lost 6 bases, and 5 bases stayed unmatched. CDR3 DNA sequence: TGTGCCAGCAGCCTGGGACTAGCGGGAGTTGCCGGGGAGCTGTTTTTT. Protein product: CASSLGLAGVAGELFF.

The chain uses TRBV5-1 and TRBJ2-7, with TRBD1 as a possible D gene (5 bases). CDR1 is SGHRS and CDR2 is YFSETQ in the germline V gene. The CDR3 has 14 amino acids. V lost 4 bases, J lost 2 bases, and 13 bases lay in between. CDR3 DNA sequence: TGCGCCAGCAGCCCCTTGGACATTCCCTACGAGCAGTACTTC. This sequence encodes CASSPLDIPYEQYF.

V is TRBV6-5 and J is TRBJ2-7; TRBD2 aligns across 8 bases. The V gene end was trimmed by 4 bases and the J gene end by 3 bases; junction bases not matched to a gene: 11. CDR1 and CDR2 from the germline V gene are MNHEY and SVGAGI. The CDR3 contains 16 residues. The CDR3 DNA reads TGTGCCAGCAGTTCCTCACGCAGACTAGCGATCTACGAGCAGTACTTC. Its protein is CASSSSRRLAIYEQYF.

J is TRBJ2-7 and V is TRBV5-4; the match to TRBD2 covers 10 bases. The V segment lost 4 bases and the J segment 2 bases; nucleotides outside the gene matches: 6. Germline V lookup: CDR1 SGHNT, CDR2 YYREEE (reference sequence). The CDR3 has 15 amino acids. CDR3 sequence (DNA): TGTGCCAGCAGCGACGGGACTAGCGTGGCCTACGAGCAGTACTTC. This encodes CASSDGTSVAYEQYF.

This clone has only one observation. V and J are TRBV19 and TRBJ1-5; 8 bases are shared with TRBD1. The CDR3 loop spans 17 amino acids. V dropped 6 bases and J dropped 3; count of bases not matched to a gene: 13. Germline V gives CDR1 LNHDA, CDR2 SQIVND (reference sequence). CDR3 DNA: TGTGCCAGTAGAAACCGACAGGGGAAGGGGAACAATCAGCCCCAGCATTTT. It encodes CASRNRQGKGNNQPQHF.

V usage is TRBV27 and J usage is TRBJ2-5; the match to TRBD2 covers 7 bases. The CDR3 spans 17 residues. Germline loops: CDR1 MNHEY, CDR2 SMNVEV (reference sequence). The V and J ends lost 0 bases and 2 bases, in that order; junction bases with no gene match: 9. CDR3 residues: CASSLSNGGREQETQYF. The CDR3 nucleotides are TGTGCCAGCAGTTTATCTAACGGCGGGAGAGAACAAGAGACCCAGTACTTC.

The chain links TRBV7-2 to TRBJ2-7, with D possibly TRBD2 on 7 matching bases. CDR3 size: 13 residues. Deletions cut 5 bases from V and 7 bases from J, with 15 bases between. Germline-derived CDR1 and CDR2 are SGHTA and FQGNSA. CDR3 in amino acids: CASSARRGGEQYF. In DNA form, the CDR3 reads TGTGCCAGCAGCGCTCGTAGGGGGGGGGAGCAGTACTTC.

The V gene is TRBV5-1, the J gene TRBJ2-1, with D possibly being TRBD2 (7 bases). The V end lost 5 bases, the J end lost 8 bases, and 17 bases lay between the germline ends. Germline V gene data show CDR1 as SGHRS and CDR2 as YFSETQ. This CDR3 is 14 amino acids long. DNA of the CDR3: TGCGCCAGCAGAACGGGGGGCTTGGTCGATGAGCAGTTCTTC. This codes for CASRTGGLVDEQFF. The whole variable domain, filled in from reference TRBV5-1 and TRBJ2-1, reads KAGVTQTPRYLIKTRGQQVTLSCSPISGHRSVSWYQQTPGQGLQFLFEYFSETQRNKGNFPGRFSGRQFSNSRSEMNVSTLELGDSALYLCASRTGGLVDEQFFGPGTRLTVL.

The chain has TRBV2 and TRBJ2-4, with 15 bases matching TRBD2. Trimming cost V 5 bases and J 7 bases; bases outside gene matches: 6. The CDR3 length is 16 residues. Germline values: CDR1 SNHLY, CDR2 FYNNEI. Here the CDR3 DNA reads TGTGCCAGCAGTTGGACTAGCGGGAGGGCCACGAACATTCAGTACTTC. Its translation is CASSWTSGRATNIQYF.

This clone has more than one count but fewer than ten. The J gene is TRBJ1-1, the V gene TRBV11-2; 9 bases are a match to TRBD1. Germline V gene data show CDR1 as SGHAT and CDR2 as FQNNGV. The V segment lost 6 bases and the J segment 5 bases; nucleotides outside the gene matches: 4. The CDR3 runs to 13 residues. The CDR3 DNA reads as TGTGCCAGCAGGCGACAGGGGGAAACTGAAGCTTTCTTT. This translates into CASRRQGETEAFF.

The V call is TRBV9, the J call TRBJ2-3, with TRBD2 matching 9 bases. Germline V gene data show CDR1 as SGDLS and CDR2 as YYNGEE. V lost 2 bases to trimming and J lost 4 bases; unmatched junction nucleotides: 5. The CDR3 spans 15 residues. The CDR3: CASSVVAGAADTQYF. CDR3 sequence (DNA): TGTGCCAGCAGCGTCGTAGCGGGGGCCGCAGATACGCAGTATTTT.

This chain connects TRBV7-3 to TRBJ2-2, with D perhaps TRBD1 (5 bases). The ends were cut back, 2 bases at V and 1 base at J, with 8 bases in the middle. The germline CDR1 and CDR2 sequences are SGHTA and FQGTGA. This CDR3 is built from 15 residues. Here the CDR3 DNA reads TGTGCCAGCAGCTTAGGACATCGGAACACCGGGGAGCTGTTTTTT. It codes for CASSLGHRNTGELFF.

The chain combines TRBV4-1 with TRBJ2-2; 9 nucleotides agree with TRBD1. The CDR3 extends over 16 amino acids. Germline loops: CDR1 MGHRA, CDR2 YSYEKL. V was clipped by 4 bases and J by 6 bases; unmatched bases: 9. CDR3 DNA sequence: TGCGCCAGCAGCCTCCGGGACAGGGCGGGGTCCGGGGAGCTGTTTTTT. This translates into CASSLRDRAGSGELFF.

The CDR3 loop is CATSREGQGKTQYF. CDR3 DNA sequence: TGTGCCACCAGCAGAGAGGGACAGGGGAAGACCCAGTACTTC. V gene TRBV15 combines with J gene TRBJ2-5; 10 positions match TRBD1. The trim removed 0 bases at V and 6 bases at J, leaving 1 base unmatched. Germline V gene sequence: CDR1 LNHNV, CDR2 YYDKDF (reference sequence). The CDR3 is made up of 14 amino acids. The full variable domain, with the rest looked up from reference TRBV15 and TRBJ2-5, is DAMVIQNPRYQVTQFGKPVTLSCSQTLNHNVMYWYQQKSSQAPKLLFHYYDKDFNNEADTPDNFQSRRPNTSFCFLDIRSPGLGDTAMYLCATSREGQGKTQYFGPGTRLLVL.

The chain uses TRBV5-1 and TRBJ2-7, with TRBD2 identical over 8 bases. The germline V gene has CDR1 SGHRS and CDR2 YFSETQ. The CDR3 consists of 13 residues. Losses at the gene ends were 4 bases for V and 3 bases for J; bases not matched to a gene: 3. The CDR3 DNA sequence: TGCGCCAGCAGCCGGGGGGGGAACTACGAGCAGTACTTC. This encodes CASSRGGNYEQYF.

The chain combines TRBV5-1 with TRBJ2-1, with 7 bases fitting TRBD1. This CDR3 is 15 amino acids long. The V gene's germline CDR1 is SGHRS and CDR2 YFSETQ. With 0 bases clipped from V and 2 bases from J, the junction kept 2 bases outside the gene matches. CDR3 region: CASSLGDSAYNEQFF. The CDR3 coding sequence is TGCGCCAGCAGCTTGGGGGACAGCGCCTACAATGAGCAGTTCTTC.